This entry lists 25 T cell receptor beta chains sequenced from one sample in a study of cytotoxic CD8 clonotypes in ibrutinib-treated CLL. Here immunoSEQ multiplex PCR was the method, and the copy in TCRdb shows in-frame clones only, minus some. The repertoire holds 150,000 or so clones, roughly three quarters seen once, with 13% in the top ten. Here the sequenced sample was PBMCs, taken after 12 months of ibrutinib treatment. These receptors originate from a human donor with chronic lymphocytic leukemia.

V is TRBV6-1 and J is TRBJ2-7; the D gene is possibly TRBD1 (6 bases). From germline, CDR1 is MNHNS and CDR2 SASEGT. Between the trimmed V and J ends, which lost 6 bases and 3 bases, there was a span of 12 bases. The CDR3 is 13 residues long. CDR3 coding DNA: TGTGCCAGCAGGGGGGCAGGGCACTACGAGCAGTACTTC. This translates into CASRGAGHYEQYF.

V usage is TRBV7-8 and J usage is TRBJ2-3; D unclear. The CDR3 runs to 15 residues. The germline V gene encodes CDR1 SGHVS and CDR2 FQNEAQ. Trimming removed 4 bases from V and 2 bases from J, with 13 bases in between. The CDR3 DNA follows: TGTGCCAGCAGCTCGGGCCCCTTTCTCACAGATACGCAGTATTTT. Translated: CASSSGPFLTDTQYF.

J is TRBJ2-3 and V is TRBV18; 13 nucleotides line up with TRBD2. The V segment lost 6 bases and the J segment 1 base; nucleotides outside the gene matches: 7. Germline values: CDR1 KGHSH, CDR2 LQKENI. This CDR3 is 17 amino acids long. The CDR3: CASSRRLAGGRTDTQYF. CDR3 coding DNA: TGTGCCAGCTCCCGCCGACTAGCGGGAGGACGCACAGATACGCAGTATTTT.

This chain joins TRBV15 and TRBJ2-7, with TRBD1 as a possible D gene (6 bases). The CDR3 runs 16 residues. Trimming pared 1 base from V and 4 bases from J, leaving 17 bases between. CDR1 LNHNV and CDR2 YYDKDF come from the germline V gene (reference sequence). This CDR3 is CATSRASGTMGYEQYF. As DNA, the CDR3 is TGTGCCACCAGCAGAGCATCTGGGACAATGGGATACGAGCAGTACTTC.

The gene calls are TRBV15 and TRBJ2-7; D not resolved. Trimming shortened V by 2 bases and J by 2 bases, and 22 bases separated the two germline ends. Germline V gives CDR1 LNHNV, CDR2 YYDKDF (reference sequence). The CDR3 consists of 18 residues. The CDR3 loop is CATSRLHRPFVSPYEQYF. CDR3 nucleotide sequence: TGTGCCACCAGCAGACTACACCGCCCCTTTGTGAGCCCCTACGAGCAGTACTTC. Using reference TRBV15 and TRBJ2-7 for the parts outside the CDR3, the full variable domain is DAMVIQNPRYQVTQFGKPVTLSCSQTLNHNVMYWYQQKSSQAPKLLFHYYDKDFNNEADTPDNFQSRRPNTSFCFLDIRSPGLGDTAMYLCATSRLHRPFVSPYEQYFGPGTRLTVT.

This rearrangement joins TRBV4-3 to TRBJ1-2; the D is unclear. The germline gives CDR1 LGHNA, CDR2 YSLEER. The CDR3 totals 18 residues. Deletions cut 0 bases from V and 0 bases from J, with 17 bases between. The DNA for the CDR3 is TGCGCCAGCAGCCAAGATCTCCCCGGGTCAATGTCTAACTATGGCTACACCTTC. The encoded protein is CASSQDLPGSMSNYGYTF.

The chain employs TRBV10-2 and TRBJ2-1; 11 bases are shared with TRBD2. This CDR3 contains 17 residues. Germline-derived CDR1 and CDR2 are WSHSY and SAAADI. Trimming cost V 5 bases and J 1 base; bases outside gene matches: 7. This CDR3 reads CASSRTGTSGSYNEQFF. The CDR3 DNA reads as TGCGCCAGCAGTCGCACCGGGACTAGCGGATCCTACAATGAGCAGTTCTTC.

V gene TRBV18 combines with J gene TRBJ2-7, with D perhaps given as TRBD1 or TRBD2 (6 bases each). Between the trimmed V and J ends, which lost 1 base and 4 bases, there was a span of 11 bases. Germline V lookup: CDR1 KGHSH, CDR2 LQKENI. The CDR3 extends over 14 amino acids. CDR3 protein: CASSPLGAGYEQYF. The CDR3 DNA follows: TGTGCCAGCTCACCACTGGGGGCGGGGTACGAGCAGTACTTC.

The rearrangement uses TRBV5-6 and TRBJ2-7; no definite D call. Germline CDR1 and CDR2: SGHDT and YYEEEE. V was trimmed by 5 bases and J by 2 bases, leaving 14 bases between them. The CDR3 contains 14 residues. This chain's CDR3 is CASRKVGVPYEQYF. Written as DNA, the CDR3 is TGTGCCAGCAGAAAAGTAGGCGTTCCCTACGAGCAGTACTTC.

The chain couples TRBV30 to TRBJ2-7, with 12 bases fitting TRBD1. This CDR3 spans 15 amino acids. With 0 bases clipped from V and 5 bases from J, the junction kept 5 bases outside the gene matches. CDR1 and CDR2 (germline): GTSNPN, SVGIG (reference sequence). Here the CDR3 DNA reads TGTGCCTGGAGTGTACTGGGACAGGGGGCCGACGAGCAGTACTTC. It yields the protein CAWSVLGQGADEQYF.

The chain couples TRBV15 to TRBJ1-5; D is unclear. This CDR3 spans 13 amino acids. The germline gives CDR1 LNHNV, CDR2 YYDKDF (reference sequence). The V end was cut by 8 bases, the J end by 3 bases, with 11 bases between. CDR3 DNA: TGTGCCACCGGATGGAGAACCAATCAGCCCCAGCATTTT. Translated, it gives CATGWRTNQPQHF.

This chain links TRBV28 with TRBJ2-7, with D perhaps TRBD2 (5 bases). Germline V CDR1 and CDR2: MDHEN, SYDVKM. V lost 5 bases to trimming and J lost 3 bases, with 20 bases between them. The CDR3 loop spans 16 amino acids. CDR3 in amino acids: CASSQHLEAGFYEQYF. CDR3 nucleotides: TGTGCCAGCAGTCAGCACTTGGAGGCTGGATTCTACGAGCAGTACTTC.

The chain joins TRBV5-4 to TRBJ2-3, with unresolved D. CDR3 length: 13 residues. V gave up 0 bases and J gave up 2 bases, with 4 bases separating them. CDR1 is SGHNT, CDR2 YYREEE, per germline (reference sequence). The CDR3 DNA follows: TGTGCCAGCAGCTTGGACTACACAGATACGCAGTATTTT. Amino acid sequence: CASSLDYTDTQYF.

This rearrangement joins TRBV6-5 to TRBJ2-3; weak D call: TRBD1 (5 bases). CDR1 is MNHEY, CDR2 SVGAGI, per germline. V was cut by 6 bases and J by 4 bases, with 11 bases left in between. The CDR3 has 13 residues. Written as DNA, the CDR3 is TGTGCCAGCAGATTCGGACACTCAGATACGCAGTATTTT. Its protein is CASRFGHSDTQYF.

The chain carries TRBV14 and TRBJ2-7; weak D call: TRBD1 (5 bases). Germline V gives CDR1 SGHDN, CDR2 FVKESK. The germline V and J ends were trimmed by 2 bases and 0 bases, with 8 bases remaining between them. This CDR3 has 14 amino acids. The CDR3 DNA follows: TGTGCCAGCAGCCAATACAGGAGCTCCTACGAGCAGTACTTC. It specifies CASSQYRSSYEQYF. Filled out from reference TRBV14 and TRBJ2-7, the complete variable domain reads EAGVTQFPSHSVIEKGQTVTLRCDPISGHDNLYWYRRVMGKEIKFLLHFVKESKQDESGMPNNRFLAERTGGTYSTLKVQPAELEDSGVYFCASSQYRSSYEQYFGPGTRLTVT.

The V and J genes are TRBV11-2 and TRBJ1-2; maybe TRBD1 (5 bases). This CDR3 comprises 11 residues. Germline values: CDR1 SGHAT, CDR2 FQNNGV. V was trimmed by 7 bases and J by 4 bases, leaving 7 bases between them. The CDR3, as DNA: TGTGCCAGCAAGGGGCCCTATGGCTACACCTTC. Translation gives CASKGPYGYTF.

This chain joins TRBV27 and TRBJ2-2; 9 nucleotides agree with TRBD2. Trimming removed 7 bases from V and 3 bases from J; junction bases left unmatched: 6. Germline values: CDR1 MNHEY, CDR2 SMNVEV (reference sequence). The CDR3 runs to 15 residues. In nucleotides, the CDR3 is TGTGCCAGCACCTTCAGCGGGAGGTACACCGGGGAGCTGTTTTTT. Translated, it gives CASTFSGRYTGELFF.

V is TRBV4-2 and J is TRBJ1-2, with D tentatively TRBD1 (5 bases). The CDR3 has 15 amino acids. Germline values: CDR1 LGHNA, CDR2 YNFKEQ. With 3 bases removed from V and 4 bases from J, the gap between germline ends came to 15 bases. DNA of the CDR3: TGTGCCAGCAGCCAGGAAAGCGGGGACCCCTATGGCTACACCTTC. Encoded protein: CASSQESGDPYGYTF.

The gene calls are TRBV6-1 and TRBJ2-5; 8 nucleotides align to TRBD1. CDR1 MNHNS and CDR2 SASEGT come from the germline V gene. This CDR3 contains 15 residues. V gave up 2 bases and J gave up 2 bases; unmatched junction bases: 4. CDR3 region: CASSELDRAQETQYF. The CDR3 nucleotides are TGTGCCAGCAGTGAATTGGACAGGGCACAAGAGACCCAGTACTTC.

The gene calls are TRBV2 and TRBJ2-2; possible D gene TRBD2, 6 bases. Deletions cut 5 bases from V and 4 bases from J, with 14 bases between. The CDR3 length is 15 residues. Germline loops: CDR1 SNHLY, CDR2 FYNNEI. CDR3 amino acids: CASSPSRGFTGELFF. The CDR3 nucleotides read TGTGCCAGCAGTCCATCACGGGGGTTCACCGGGGAGCTGTTTTTT.

This chain uses TRBV27 with TRBJ2-5; D is unresolved. The ends were cut back, 3 bases at V and 4 bases at J, with 15 bases in the middle. Germline-derived CDR1 and CDR2 are MNHEY and SMNVEV (reference sequence). CDR3 length equals 15 residues. DNA of the CDR3: TGTGCCAGCAGTTTGCGTCTGGCTAGAGGAGAGACCCAGTACTTC. This codes for CASSLRLARGETQYF.

This sequence joins TRBV6-5 and TRBJ2-7; D perhaps matches TRBD2 (6 bases). Trimming took 5 bases from V and 3 from J, leaving 17 bases between them. Germline V lookup: CDR1 MNHEY, CDR2 SVGAGI. This CDR3 is 15 amino acids long. CDR3 loop: CASSTRRDGVYEQYF. The CDR3 DNA sequence: TGTGCCAGCAGTACGCGGAGGGACGGAGTCTACGAGCAGTACTTC.

This chain joins TRBV7-6 and TRBJ2-3; D is unresolved. Trimming stripped 5 bases from V and 0 bases from J, with 9 bases between. CDR3 size: 14 residues. Germline V gene lookup returns CDR1 SGHVS and CDR2 FNYEAQ. The CDR3 loop is CASSPQLSTDTQYF. The CDR3 bases are TGTGCCAGCAGCCCACAACTAAGCACAGATACGCAGTATTTT. The full variable domain, its missing parts supplied by reference TRBV7-6 and TRBJ2-3, is GAGVSQSPRYKVTKRGQDVALRCDPISGHVSLYWYRQALGQGPEFLTYFNYEAQQDKSGLPNDRFSAERPEGSISTLTIQRTEQRDSAMYRCASSPQLSTDTQYFGPGTRLTVL.

This chain uses TRBV4-3 with TRBJ2-1, with TRBD2 identical over 13 bases. V trimming: 0 bases; J trimming: 9 bases; junction bases outside the gene matches: 5. Germline V CDR1 and CDR2: LGHNA, YSLEER. This CDR3 spans 16 amino acids. CDR3 sequence reads: CASSQDQLAGGGEQFF. The CDR3 DNA follows: TGCGCCAGCAGCCAAGACCAACTAGCGGGAGGGGGTGAGCAGTTCTTC.

The genes are TRBV5-4 and TRBJ2-1; 9 nucleotides agree with TRBD2. Germline values: CDR1 SGHNT, CDR2 YYREEE (reference sequence). The CDR3 is 15 amino acids. The junction had 5 bases not matched to a gene; V was cut back by 4 bases and J by 3 bases. CDR3 DNA sequence: TGTGCCAGCAGCAATAGCGGGAGTGGCTACAATGAGCAGTTCTTC. Translation: CASSNSGSGYNEQFF.